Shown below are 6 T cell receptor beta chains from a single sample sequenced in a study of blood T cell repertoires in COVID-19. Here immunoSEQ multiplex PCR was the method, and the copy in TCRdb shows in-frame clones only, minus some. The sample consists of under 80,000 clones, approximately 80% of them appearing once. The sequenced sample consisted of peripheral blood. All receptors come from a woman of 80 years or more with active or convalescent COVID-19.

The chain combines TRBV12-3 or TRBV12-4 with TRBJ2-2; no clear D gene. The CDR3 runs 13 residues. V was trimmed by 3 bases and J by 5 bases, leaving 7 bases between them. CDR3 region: CASSLRHTGELFF. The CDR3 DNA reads TGTGCCAGCAGTTTGCGGCATACCGGGGAGCTGTTTTTT.

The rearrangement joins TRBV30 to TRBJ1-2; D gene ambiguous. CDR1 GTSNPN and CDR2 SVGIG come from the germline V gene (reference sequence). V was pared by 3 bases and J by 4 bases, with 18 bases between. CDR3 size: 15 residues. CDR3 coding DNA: TGTGCCTGGAGACGGGATCGCGTCAATTCCTATGGCTACACCTTC. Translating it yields CAWRRDRVNSYGYTF.

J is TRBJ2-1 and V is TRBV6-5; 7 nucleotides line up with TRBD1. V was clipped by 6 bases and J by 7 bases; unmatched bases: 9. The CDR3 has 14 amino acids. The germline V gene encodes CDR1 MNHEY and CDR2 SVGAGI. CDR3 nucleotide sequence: TGTGCCAGCAGCCCCGTCCCAGGGGGAAATGAGCAGTTCTTC. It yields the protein CASSPVPGGNEQFF.

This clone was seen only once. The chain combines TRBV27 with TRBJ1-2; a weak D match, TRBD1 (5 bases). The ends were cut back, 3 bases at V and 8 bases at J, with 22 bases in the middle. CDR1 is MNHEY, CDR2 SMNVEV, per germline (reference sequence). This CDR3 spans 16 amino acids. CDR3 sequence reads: CASSFSGYASAGGYTF. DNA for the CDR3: TGTGCCAGCAGTTTTTCAGGGTACGCAAGCGCAGGCGGCTACACCTTC.

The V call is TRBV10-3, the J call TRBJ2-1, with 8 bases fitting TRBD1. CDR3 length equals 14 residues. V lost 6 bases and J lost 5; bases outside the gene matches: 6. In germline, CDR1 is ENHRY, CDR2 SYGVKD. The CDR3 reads CAISDRGLDNEQFF. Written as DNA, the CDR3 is TGTGCCATCAGCGACAGGGGCCTTGACAATGAGCAGTTCTTC.

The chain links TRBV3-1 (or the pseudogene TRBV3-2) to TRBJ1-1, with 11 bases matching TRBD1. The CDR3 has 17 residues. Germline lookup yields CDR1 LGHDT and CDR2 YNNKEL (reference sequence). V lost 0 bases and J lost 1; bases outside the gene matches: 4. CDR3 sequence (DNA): TGTGCCAGCAGCCAAGAATGGACAGGGGGCGGGAACACTGAAGCTTTCTTT. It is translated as CASSQEWTGGGNTEAFF.